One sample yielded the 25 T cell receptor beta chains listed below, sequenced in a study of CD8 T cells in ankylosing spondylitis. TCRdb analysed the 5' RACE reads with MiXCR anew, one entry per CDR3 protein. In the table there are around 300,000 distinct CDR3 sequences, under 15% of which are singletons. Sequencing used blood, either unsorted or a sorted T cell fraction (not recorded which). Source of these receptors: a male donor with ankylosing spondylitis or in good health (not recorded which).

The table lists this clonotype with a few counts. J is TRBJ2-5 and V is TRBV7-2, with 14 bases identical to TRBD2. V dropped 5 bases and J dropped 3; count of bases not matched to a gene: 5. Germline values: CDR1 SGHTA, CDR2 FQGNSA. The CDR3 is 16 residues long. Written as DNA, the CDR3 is TGTGCCAGCAGCACGACTAGCGGGGGGGCTAAAGAGACCCAGTACTTC. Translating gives CASSTTSGGAKETQYF.

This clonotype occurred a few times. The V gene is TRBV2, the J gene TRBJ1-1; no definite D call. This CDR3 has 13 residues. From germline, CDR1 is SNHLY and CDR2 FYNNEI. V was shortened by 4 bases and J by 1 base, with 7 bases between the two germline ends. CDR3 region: CASSGVENTEAFF. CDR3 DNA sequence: TGTGCCAGCAGTGGGGTCGAGAACACTGAAGCTTTCTTT.

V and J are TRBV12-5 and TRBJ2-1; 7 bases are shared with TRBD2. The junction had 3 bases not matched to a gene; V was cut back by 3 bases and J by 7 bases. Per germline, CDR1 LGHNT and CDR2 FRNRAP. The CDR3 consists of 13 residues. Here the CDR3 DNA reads TGTGCTAGTGGTTTTCCGGGGGGAAATGAGCAGTTCTTC. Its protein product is CASGFPGGNEQFF. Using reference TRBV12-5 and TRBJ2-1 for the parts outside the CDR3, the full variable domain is DARVTQTPRHKVTEMGQEVTMRCQPILGHNTVFWYRQTMMQGLELLAYFRNRAPLDDSGMPKDRFSAEMPDATLATLKIQPSEPRDSAVYFCASGFPGGNEQFFGPGTRLTVL.

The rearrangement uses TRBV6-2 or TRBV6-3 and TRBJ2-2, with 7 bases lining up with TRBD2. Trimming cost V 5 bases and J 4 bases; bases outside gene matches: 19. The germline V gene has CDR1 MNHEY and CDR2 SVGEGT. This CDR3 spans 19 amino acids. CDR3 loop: CASSPDGRGSGPFTGELFF. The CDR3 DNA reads TGTGCCAGCAGTCCAGATGGGAGGGGATCCGGGCCTTTCACCGGGGAGCTGTTTTTT.

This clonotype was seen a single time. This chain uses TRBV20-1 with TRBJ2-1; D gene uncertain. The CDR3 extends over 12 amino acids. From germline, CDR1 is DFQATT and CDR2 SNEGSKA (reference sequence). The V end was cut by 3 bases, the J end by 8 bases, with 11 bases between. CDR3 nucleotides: TGCAGTGCTAGGCTAGGGTACGATGAGCAGTTCTTC. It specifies CSARLGYDEQFF.

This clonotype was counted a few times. The CDR3 DNA is TGTGCCACCAGCAGCGACAGGACGGCCGGGGAGCTGTTTTTT. It translates to CATSSDRTAGELFF. The J gene is TRBJ2-2, the V gene TRBV15, with a tentative D call TRBD1 (6 bases). The V gene's germline CDR1 is LNHNV and CDR2 YYDKDF (reference sequence). The V gene lost 3 bases and the J gene lost 6 bases, with 11 bases spanning the gap. The CDR3 sequence is 14 residues long.

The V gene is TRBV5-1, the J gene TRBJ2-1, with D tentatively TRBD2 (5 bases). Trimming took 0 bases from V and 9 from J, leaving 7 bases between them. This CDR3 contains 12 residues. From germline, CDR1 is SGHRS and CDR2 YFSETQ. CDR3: CASSLDEGEQFF. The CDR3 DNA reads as TGCGCCAGCAGCTTGGACGAGGGTGAGCAGTTCTTC.

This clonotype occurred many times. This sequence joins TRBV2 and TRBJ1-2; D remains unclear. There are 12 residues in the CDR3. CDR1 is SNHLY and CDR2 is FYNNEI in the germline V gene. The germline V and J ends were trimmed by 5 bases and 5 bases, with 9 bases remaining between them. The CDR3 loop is CASSLSQYGYTF. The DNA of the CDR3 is TGTGCCAGCAGTCTAAGTCAATATGGCTACACCTTC.

CDR3 nucleotides: TGTGCCACCAGTGATCCCCGGGGTTACACAGATACGCAGTATTTT. Translating it yields CATSDPRGYTDTQYF. The chain carries TRBV24-1 and TRBJ2-3, with D possibly matching TRBD2 (5 bases). Per the germline V gene, CDR1 is KGHDR and CDR2 is SFDVKD. Trimming cost V 3 bases and J 2 bases, with 11 bases left between them. CDR3 size: 15 residues.

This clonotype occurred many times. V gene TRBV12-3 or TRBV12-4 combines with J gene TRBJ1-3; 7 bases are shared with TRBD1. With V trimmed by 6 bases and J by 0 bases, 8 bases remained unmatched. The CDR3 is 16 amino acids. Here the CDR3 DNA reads TGTGCCAGCAGCCCTGACAGGGTGAGCTCTGGAAACACCATATATTTT. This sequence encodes CASSPDRVSSGNTIYF.

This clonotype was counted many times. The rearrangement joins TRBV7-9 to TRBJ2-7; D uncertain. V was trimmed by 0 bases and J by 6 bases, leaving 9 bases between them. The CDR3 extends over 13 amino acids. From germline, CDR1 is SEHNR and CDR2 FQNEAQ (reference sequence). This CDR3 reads CASSLAGSGEQYF. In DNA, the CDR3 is TGTGCCAGCAGCTTAGCAGGTTCTGGCGAGCAGTACTTC.

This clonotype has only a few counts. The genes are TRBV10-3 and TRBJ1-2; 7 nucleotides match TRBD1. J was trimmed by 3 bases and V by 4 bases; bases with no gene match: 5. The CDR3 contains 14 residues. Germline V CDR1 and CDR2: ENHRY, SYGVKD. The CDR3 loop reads CAISGGDRDYGYTF. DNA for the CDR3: TGTGCCATCAGTGGCGGAGACAGGGACTATGGCTACACCTTC.

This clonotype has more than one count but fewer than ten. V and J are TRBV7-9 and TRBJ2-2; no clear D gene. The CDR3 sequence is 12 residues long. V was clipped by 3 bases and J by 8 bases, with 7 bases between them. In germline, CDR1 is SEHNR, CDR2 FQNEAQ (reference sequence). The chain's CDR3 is CASSFLGGELFF. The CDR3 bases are TGTGCCAGCAGCTTTTTAGGAGGGGAGCTGTTTTTT.

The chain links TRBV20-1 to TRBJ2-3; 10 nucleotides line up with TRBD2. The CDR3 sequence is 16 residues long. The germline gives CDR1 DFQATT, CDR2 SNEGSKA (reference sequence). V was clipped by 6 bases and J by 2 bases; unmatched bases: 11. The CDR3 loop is CSATSASGGPTDTQYF. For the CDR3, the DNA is TGCAGTGCCACAAGCGCTAGCGGGGGCCCCACAGATACGCAGTATTTT.

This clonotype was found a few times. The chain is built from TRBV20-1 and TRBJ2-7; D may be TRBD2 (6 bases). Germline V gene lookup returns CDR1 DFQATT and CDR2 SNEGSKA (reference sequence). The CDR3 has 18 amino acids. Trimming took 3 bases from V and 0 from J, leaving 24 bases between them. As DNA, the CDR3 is TGCAGTGCTAGTGGACGGGGGACCCTTCCACCGATCTCCTACGAGCAGTACTTC. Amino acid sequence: CSASGRGTLPPISYEQYF.

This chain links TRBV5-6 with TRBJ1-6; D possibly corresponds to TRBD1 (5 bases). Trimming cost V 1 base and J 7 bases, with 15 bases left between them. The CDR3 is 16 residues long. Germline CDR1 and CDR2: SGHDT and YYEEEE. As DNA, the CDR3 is TGTGCCAGCAGCTTGCAGGGCGTCACATGGAATTCACCCCTCCACTTT. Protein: CASSLQGVTWNSPLHF. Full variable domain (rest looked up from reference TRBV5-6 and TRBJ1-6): DAGVTQSPTHLIKTRGQQVTLRCSPKSGHDTVSWYQQALGQGPQFIFQYYEEEERQRGNFPDRFSGHQFPNYSSELNVNALLLGDSALYLCASSLQGVTWNSPLHFGNGTRLTVT.

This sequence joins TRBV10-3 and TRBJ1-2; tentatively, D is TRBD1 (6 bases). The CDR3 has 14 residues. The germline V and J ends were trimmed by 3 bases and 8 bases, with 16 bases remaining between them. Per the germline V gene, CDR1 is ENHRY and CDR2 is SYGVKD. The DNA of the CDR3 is TGTGCCATCAGTGACCCGGGACAAATAGAGGGCTACACCTTC. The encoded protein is CAISDPGQIEGYTF.

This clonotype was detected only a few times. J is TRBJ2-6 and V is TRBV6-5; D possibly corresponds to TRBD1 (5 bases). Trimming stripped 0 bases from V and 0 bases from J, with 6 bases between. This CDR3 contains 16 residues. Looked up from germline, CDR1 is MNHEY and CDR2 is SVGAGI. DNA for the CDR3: TGTGCCAGCAGTTACTCGCAGGGCTCTGGGGCCAACGTCCTGACTTTC. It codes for CASSYSQGSGANVLTF.

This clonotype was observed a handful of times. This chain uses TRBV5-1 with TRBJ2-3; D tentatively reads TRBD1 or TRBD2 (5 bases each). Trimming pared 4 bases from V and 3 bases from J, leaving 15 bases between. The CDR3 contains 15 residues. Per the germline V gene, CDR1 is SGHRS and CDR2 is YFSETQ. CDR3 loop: CASSQGPLGTDTQYF. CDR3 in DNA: TGCGCCAGCAGCCAGGGCCCACTAGGGACAGATACGCAGTATTTT.

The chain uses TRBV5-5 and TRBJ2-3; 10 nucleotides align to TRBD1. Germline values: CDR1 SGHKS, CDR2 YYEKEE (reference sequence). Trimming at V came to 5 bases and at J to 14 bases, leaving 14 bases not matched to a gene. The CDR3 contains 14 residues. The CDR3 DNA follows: TGTGCCAGCAGTTTAGAAAAGCCGGGACAGGGGTCGTATTTT. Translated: CASSLEKPGQGSYF.

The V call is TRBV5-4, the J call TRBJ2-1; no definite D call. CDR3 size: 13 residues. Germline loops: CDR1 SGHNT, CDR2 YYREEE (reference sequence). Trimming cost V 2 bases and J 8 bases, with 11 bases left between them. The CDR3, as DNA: TGTGCCAGCAGCTTTCCGGCTTCTGATGAGCAGTTCTTC. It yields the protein CASSFPASDEQFF.

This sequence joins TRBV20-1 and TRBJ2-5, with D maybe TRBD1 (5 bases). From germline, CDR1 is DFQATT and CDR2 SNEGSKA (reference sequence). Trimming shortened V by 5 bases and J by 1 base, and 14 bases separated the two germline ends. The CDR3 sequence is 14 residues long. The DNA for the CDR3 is TGCAGTGCTTGGATAGGACATCCCCAAGAGACCCAGTACTTC. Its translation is CSAWIGHPQETQYF.

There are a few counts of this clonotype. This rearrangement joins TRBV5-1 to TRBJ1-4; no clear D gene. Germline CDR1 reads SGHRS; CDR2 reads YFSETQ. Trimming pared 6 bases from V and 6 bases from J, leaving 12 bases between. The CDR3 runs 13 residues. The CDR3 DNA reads TGCGCCAGCAACTCACAATATGATGAAAAACTGTTTTTT. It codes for CASNSQYDEKLFF.

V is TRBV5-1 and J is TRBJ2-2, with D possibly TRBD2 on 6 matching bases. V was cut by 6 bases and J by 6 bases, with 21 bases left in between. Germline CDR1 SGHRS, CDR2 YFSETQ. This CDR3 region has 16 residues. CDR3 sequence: CASTMVAGNLAGELFF. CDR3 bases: TGCGCCAGCACAATGGTGGCGGGAAATCTGGCCGGGGAGCTGTTTTTT.

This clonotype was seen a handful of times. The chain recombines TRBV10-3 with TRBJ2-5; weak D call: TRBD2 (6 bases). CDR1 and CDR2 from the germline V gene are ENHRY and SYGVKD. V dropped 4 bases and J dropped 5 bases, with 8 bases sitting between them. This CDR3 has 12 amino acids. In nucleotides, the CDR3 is TGTGCCATCAGTGGGCTAGCGGAGACCCAGTACTTC. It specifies CAISGLAETQYF.